One sample yielded the 18 T cell receptor beta chains listed below, sequenced in a study of blood T cell repertoires in COVID-19. The protocol was immunoSEQ multiplex PCR, while the TCRdb copy is restricted to in-frame clones and leaves out a portion. The sample has around 140,000 clones, about 76% seen once. The sample taken for sequencing was peripheral blood. All receptors come from a human donor in a cohort sampled during active COVID-19.

The rearrangement links TRBV5-1 to TRBJ2-6; 7 positions agree with TRBD2. Germline V gives CDR1 SGHRS, CDR2 YFSETQ. This CDR3 spans 16 amino acids. The trim removed 7 bases at V and 0 bases at J, leaving 7 bases unmatched. CDR3 amino acids: CASPREGSSGANVLTF. As DNA, the CDR3 is TGCGCCAGCCCCAGGGAGGGCTCCTCTGGGGCCAACGTCCTGACTTTC.

The V call is TRBV7-2, the J call TRBJ1-1; D not resolved. The CDR3 loop spans 14 amino acids. Germline CDR1 SGHTA, CDR2 FQGNSA. V was pared by 6 bases and J by 1 base, with 12 bases between. The CDR3, as DNA: TGTGCCAGCAGGAGACGGGCGGGGAACACTGAAGCTTTCTTT. Residues: CASRRRAGNTEAFF.

This chain links TRBV6-5 with TRBJ2-3; TRBD2 is a possible D gene (6 bases). The germline V gene has CDR1 MNHEY and CDR2 SVGAGI. Trimming cost V 5 bases and J 2 bases, with 14 bases left between them. The CDR3 has 15 amino acids. CDR3 nucleotides: TGTGCCAGCAGTACTCGGGCGGGAACCACAGATACGCAGTATTTT. Translated, it gives CASSTRAGTTDTQYF.

This clone came up a few times. The rearrangement links TRBV7-3 to TRBJ2-7, with no clear D. The CDR3 sequence is 13 residues long. Between the trimmed V and J ends, which lost 2 bases and 1 base, there was a span of 6 bases. CDR1 and CDR2 from the germline V gene are SGHTA and FQGTGA. CDR3 protein: CASSLSGSYEQYF. In nucleotides, the CDR3 is TGTGCCAGCAGCTTATCGGGTTCCTACGAGCAGTACTTC. Looking up the rest from reference TRBV7-3 and TRBJ2-7 gives the full variable domain: GAGVSQTPSNKVTEKGKYVELRCDPISGHTALYWYRQSLGQGPEFLIYFQGTGAADDSGLPNDRFFAVRPEGSVSTLKIQRTERGDSAVYLCASSLSGSYEQYFGPGTRLTVT.

This chain connects TRBV27 to TRBJ2-3; TRBD2 is a possible D gene (7 bases). The CDR3 runs 17 residues. Germline V lookup: CDR1 MNHEY, CDR2 SMNVEV (reference sequence). V was trimmed by 3 bases and J by 2 bases, leaving 18 bases between them. Written as DNA, the CDR3 is TGTGCCAGCAGTTTTTGGTCTCGCGGGGGCACCACAGATACGCAGTATTTT. This gives the protein CASSFWSRGGTTDTQYF.

This chain uses TRBV6-1 with TRBJ2-7, with TRBD1 matching 7 bases. Losses at the gene ends were 3 bases for V and 0 bases for J; bases not matched to a gene: 5. Germline V gene data show CDR1 as MNHNS and CDR2 as SASEGT. This CDR3 region has 15 residues. The CDR3 region has the DNA TGTGCCAGCAGTGAGTCCAGGGGGAGCTCCTACGAGCAGTACTTC. This codes for CASSESRGSSYEQYF.

V and J are TRBV28 and TRBJ2-7; 11 bases are a match to TRBD2. V gave up 5 bases and J gave up 5 bases; unmatched junction bases: 5. Germline-derived CDR1 and CDR2 are MDHEN and SYDVKM. The CDR3 totals 14 residues. The CDR3 loop is CASSGTSGSDEQYF. The CDR3 DNA follows: TGTGCCAGCAGTGGCACTAGCGGGAGCGACGAGCAGTACTTC.

The CDR3 region has the DNA TGTGCCAGCAGCCCCGGGATTACTAGCGGGAGGACCTACGAGCAGTACTTC. It specifies CASSPGITSGRTYEQYF. V gene TRBV7-2 combines with J gene TRBJ2-7, with 12 nucleotides matching TRBD2. V gave up 5 bases and J gave up 2 bases; unmatched junction bases: 10. From germline, CDR1 is SGHTA and CDR2 FQGNSA. The CDR3 contains 17 residues.

The rearrangement joins TRBV7-3 to TRBJ2-3; D remains ambiguous. The CDR3 totals 13 residues. Germline V gene lookup returns CDR1 SGHTA and CDR2 FQGTGA. The V end was cut by 2 bases, the J end by 2 bases, with 5 bases between. The DNA of the CDR3 is TGTGCCAGCAGCTTACAGGTCACAGATACGCAGTATTTT. Its translation: CASSLQVTDTQYF.

The rearrangement joins TRBV28 to TRBJ1-3, with 12 bases lining up with TRBD1. CDR3 size: 16 residues. Germline CDR1 MDHEN, CDR2 SYDVKM. The V and J ends lost 5 bases and 6 bases, in that order; junction bases with no gene match: 8. DNA for the CDR3: TGTGCCAGCAGTCCTGCCGGGACAGGGGGCGAAAACACCATATATTTT. Translation gives CASSPAGTGGENTIYF.

The chain carries TRBV5-1 and TRBJ2-7; tentative D call: TRBD1 (5 bases). The CDR3 is made up of 13 amino acids. V lost 4 bases, J lost 2 bases, and 10 bases lay in between. Germline CDR1 and CDR2: SGHRS and YFSETQ. The CDR3 nucleotides read TGCGCCAGCAGCCTGACAGCCCCCTACGAGCAGTACTTC. Translation gives CASSLTAPYEQYF.

The rearrangement joins TRBV7-2 to TRBJ2-2; D uncertain. Trimming removed 5 bases at V and 6 bases at J, with 10 bases between. Germline CDR1 is SGHTA and CDR2 is FQGNSA. The CDR3 runs 13 residues. The CDR3 DNA sequence: TGTGCCAGCAGCGAGATGCGGCCCGGGGAGCTGTTTTTT. Protein sequence: CASSEMRPGELFF.

The chain combines TRBV2 with TRBJ1-2, with 10 nucleotides matching TRBD1. With 8 bases clipped from V and 4 bases from J, the junction kept 7 bases outside the gene matches. Germline CDR1 is SNHLY and CDR2 is FYNNEI. The CDR3 totals 14 residues. The CDR3 reads CASYPGTGVYGYTF. DNA for the CDR3: TGTGCCAGCTACCCCGGGACAGGGGTCTATGGCTACACCTTC.

The chain carries TRBV9 and TRBJ2-7, with 11 positions matching TRBD2. Unmatched junction bases numbered 11, after V lost 0 bases and J lost 3 bases. Germline loops: CDR1 SGDLS, CDR2 YYNGEE. The CDR3 covers 18 residues. The CDR3 DNA sequence: TGTGCCAGCAGCGTAGGACCGTCCTTAGCGGGAGGGATCTACGAGCAGTACTTC. Its protein product is CASSVGPSLAGGIYEQYF.

CDR3: CASSPRRDQAYNEQFF. CDR3 nucleotide sequence: TGTGCCAGCAGCCCCAGGCGGGATCAGGCCTACAATGAGCAGTTCTTC. The chain couples TRBV7-6 to TRBJ2-1; perhaps TRBD2 as D (6 bases). The V end was cut by 5 bases, the J end by 2 bases, with 16 bases between. The CDR3 length is 16 residues. Germline V lookup: CDR1 SGHVS, CDR2 FNYEAQ. The full variable domain, rest sourced from reference TRBV7-6 and TRBJ2-1, is GAGVSQSPRYKVTKRGQDVALRCDPISGHVSLYWYRQALGQGPEFLTYFNYEAQQDKSGLPNDRFSAERPEGSISTLTIQRTEQRDSAMYRCASSPRRDQAYNEQFFGPGTRLTVL.

V gene TRBV7-8 combines with J gene TRBJ1-2; TRBD1 matches at 8 bases. The germline V gene has CDR1 SGHVS and CDR2 FQNEAQ. The CDR3 sequence is 16 residues long. The V gene end was trimmed by 5 bases and the J gene end by 0 bases; junction bases not matched to a gene: 8. The CDR3 region is CASSLMRGQANYGYTF. The CDR3 DNA sequence: TGTGCCAGCAGCCTTATGCGGGGACAGGCTAACTATGGCTACACCTTC.

On this clone itself: At one end the junction does not follow the germline gene, possibly because of a read error. This chain joins TRBV9 and TRBJ2-1, with 7 bases fitting TRBD1. This CDR3 comprises 15 residues. Germline loops: CDR1 SGDLS, CDR2 YYNGEE. The CDR3, as DNA: TGTGCCAGCACCGTAGGGGGCGCCGAGGTGAGTGAGCAGTTCTTC. Translated, it gives CASTVGGAEVSEQFF.

Points on this clone: Other DNA sequences in this sample translate to the same CDR3. The rearrangement uses TRBV7-2 and TRBJ2-5; weak D call: TRBD2 (6 bases). Germline loops: CDR1 SGHTA, CDR2 FQGNSA. Trimming left V 3 bases short and J 5 bases short, with 13 bases between. CDR3 length: 14 amino acids. CDR3 amino acids: CASSFQGGGETQYF. CDR3 bases: TGTGCCAGCAGCTTCCAGGGAGGTGGGGAGACCCAGTACTTC.